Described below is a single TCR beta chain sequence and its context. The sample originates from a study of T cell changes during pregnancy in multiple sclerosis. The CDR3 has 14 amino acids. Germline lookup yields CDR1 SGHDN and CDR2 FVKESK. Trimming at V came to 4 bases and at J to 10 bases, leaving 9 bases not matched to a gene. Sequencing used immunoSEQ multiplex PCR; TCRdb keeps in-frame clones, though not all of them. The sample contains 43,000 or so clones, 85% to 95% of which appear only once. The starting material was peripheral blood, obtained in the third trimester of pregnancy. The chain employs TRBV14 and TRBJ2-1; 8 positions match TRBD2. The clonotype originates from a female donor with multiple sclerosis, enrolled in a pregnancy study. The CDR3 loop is CASSPIAGRGEQFF. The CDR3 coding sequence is TGTGCCAGCAGCCCAATAGCGGGACGAGGAGAGCAGTTCTTC. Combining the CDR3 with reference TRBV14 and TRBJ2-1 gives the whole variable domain EAGVTQFPSHSVIEKGQTVTLRCDPISGHDNLYWYRRVMGKEIKFLLHFVKESKQDESGMPNNRFLAERTGGTYSTLKVQPAELEDSGVYFCASSPIAGRGEQFFGPGTRLTVL.